This T cell receptor (beta chain) originates from a study of neurological immune-mediated disorders. Study results and limitations: Private repertoires in all groups were suggested by the absence of shared CDR3 amino acid sequences among expanded clones across subjects.

Every sequencing run generated over 190 million TCR-beta sequences from 15-18 subjects. TCRdb analysed the 5' RACE reads with MiXCR anew, one entry per CDR3 protein. The repertoire has roughly 39,000 distinct CDR3 sequences, approximately 7% of them found once; the top ten carry 5.5% to 6.5%. The sample holds many counts of this clonotype. As yet, its antigen is unknown. Trimming stripped 5 bases from V and 3 bases from J, with 13 bases between. The CDR3 spans 15 residues. The V call is TRBV12-3 or TRBV12-4, the J call TRBJ1-4; D remains ambiguous. The TCR sequence derives from a man aged 50-60 years in good health. Input material: CD4+ T cells from blood. CDR3 DNA sequence: TGTGCCAGCAGTCCACACCGGGCCTCTAATGAAAAACTGTTTTTT. Protein sequence: CASSPHRASNEKLFF.